The clone carrying this T cell receptor beta chain was seen a few times. The junction and the germline gene differ at one end; a read error may be behind it. These data are taken from a study of blood T cell repertoires in COVID-19. Study context: Some COVID-19 samples were acute and others convalescent; all came from the United States, Italy and Spain. PBMCs, B-cell-depleted T cells, or T cells provided the cDNA or gDNA that made up the material.

Authors' methods: By means of reference gene primer amplification, nucleated cell counts were estimated. Data came from immunoSEQ multiplex PCR; TCRdb stores just in-frame clones and leaves some out. The DNA was the basis for D and trimming; V, J and clone size are from that table. Seen here are around 19,000 clones, about 88% observed once, and the top ten hold approximately 11%. The CDR3 totals 11 residues. Germline V CDR1 and CDR2: SGHVS, FQNEAQ. This TCR was sampled from a human donor in a cohort sampled during active COVID-19. The chain couples TRBV7-8 to TRBJ2-7, with a weak D call TRBD2 (6 bases). Sequenced sample: peripheral blood. CDR3 in DNA: TGTGCCAGCAGCTCCGGGACTCGTGCGTGCTTC. Its translation: CASSSGTRACF.